This T cell receptor beta chain was sequenced during a study of blood T cell repertoires in COVID-19. Seattle researchers signed up patients amid active infection and tracked them longitudinally. The germline V and J ends were trimmed by 6 bases and 2 bases, with 14 bases remaining between them. The CDR3 runs to 14 residues. The germline V gene has CDR1 SGHRS and CDR2 YFSETQ. Sequencing used immunoSEQ multiplex PCR; TCRdb keeps in-frame clones, though not all of them. The repertoire holds approximately 250,000 clones, with 85% to 90% as singletons. This chain uses TRBV5-1 with TRBJ1-2; D unresolved. This clonotype was obtained from an older woman with COVID-19, enrolled during active disease. Sample: peripheral blood. CDR3 region: CASIAGDSNYGYTF. DNA of the CDR3: TGCGCCAGCATAGCGGGAGACTCGAACTATGGCTACACCTTC. Together with reference TRBV5-1 and TRBJ1-2, the CDR3 gives the full variable domain: KAGVTQTPRYLIKTRGQQVTLSCSPISGHRSVSWYQQTPGQGLQFLFEYFSETQRNKGNFPGRFSGRQFSNSRSEMNVSTLELGDSALYLCASIAGDSNYGYTFGSGTRLTVV.